This T cell receptor beta chain is from a study of cytomegalovirus exposure and HLA in healthy donors. Study results and limitations: In a later analysis, most CMV-associated TCR beta chains appeared HLA-restricted. Cytomegalovirus association was assigned to about 180 TCR beta chains.

Of note for this clone: The target antigen is unknown.

The PCR contained 60 Vbeta and 13 Jbeta primers. This table comes from immunoSEQ multiplex PCR, and its TCRdb copy is limited to in-frame clones, with some not included. The table lists around 180,000 clones, around three quarters of them singletons. Though probably carrying unrecorded immune exposures, donors were nominally healthy at sampling. CDR1 and CDR2 from the germline V gene are WSHSY and SAAADI. The CDR3 covers 14 residues. J lost 4 bases, V lost 4 bases, and 5 bases had no gene match. Sequenced: PBMCs. The chain is built from TRBV10-2 and TRBJ2-3, with 7 bases aligning to TRBD1. The source of this sequence is a woman between 40 and 55 years old in good health and CMV-seronegative. CDR3 DNA: TGCGCCAGCAGTGCTCGACAGGGTGCAGATACGCAGTATTTT. Amino acids: CASSARQGADTQYF.